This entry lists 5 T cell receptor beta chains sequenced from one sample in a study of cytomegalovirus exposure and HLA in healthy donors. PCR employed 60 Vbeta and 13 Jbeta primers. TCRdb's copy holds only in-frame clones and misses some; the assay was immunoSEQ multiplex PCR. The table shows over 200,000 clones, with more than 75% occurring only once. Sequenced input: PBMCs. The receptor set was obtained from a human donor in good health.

The CDR3 DNA sequence: TGTGCCAGCAGGGGGCGGGGGGTGTGGACTGAAGCTTTCTTT. Translation gives CASRGRGVWTEAFF. V gene TRBV6-5 combines with J gene TRBJ1-1; D is possibly TRBD1 (5 bases). V lost 6 bases and J 5 bases, leaving 16 bases between the germline ends. The CDR3 extends over 14 amino acids. Germline V gene data show CDR1 as MNHEY and CDR2 as SVGAGI.

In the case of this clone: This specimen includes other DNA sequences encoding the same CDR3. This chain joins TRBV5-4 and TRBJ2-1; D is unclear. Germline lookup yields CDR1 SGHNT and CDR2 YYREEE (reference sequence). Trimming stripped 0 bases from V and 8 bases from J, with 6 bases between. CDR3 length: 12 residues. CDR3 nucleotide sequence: TGTGCCAGCAGCTTGGCCAGATATGAGCAGTTCTTC. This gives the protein CASSLARYEQFF. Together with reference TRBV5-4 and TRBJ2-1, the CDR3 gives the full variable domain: ETGVTQSPTHLIKTRGQQVTLRCSSQSGHNTVSWYQQALGQGPQFIFQYYREEENGRGNFPPRFSGLQFPNYSSELNVNALELDDSALYLCASSLARYEQFFGPGTRLTVL.

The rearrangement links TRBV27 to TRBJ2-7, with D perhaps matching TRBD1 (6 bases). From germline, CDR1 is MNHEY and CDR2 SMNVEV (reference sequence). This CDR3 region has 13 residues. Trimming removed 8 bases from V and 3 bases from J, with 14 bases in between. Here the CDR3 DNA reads TGTGCCAGCGCCAGGACAGTTTTCTACGAGCAGTACTTC. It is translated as CASARTVFYEQYF.

The CDR3 coding sequence is TGCGCCAGCAGCCAAGGGGCCCACTACGAGCAGTACTTC. Amino acid sequence: CASSQGAHYEQYF. The rearrangement links TRBV4-1 to TRBJ2-7; D call uncertain. The CDR3 loop spans 13 amino acids. Deletions cut 1 base from V and 3 bases from J, with 7 bases between. Per germline, CDR1 MGHRA and CDR2 YSYEKL.

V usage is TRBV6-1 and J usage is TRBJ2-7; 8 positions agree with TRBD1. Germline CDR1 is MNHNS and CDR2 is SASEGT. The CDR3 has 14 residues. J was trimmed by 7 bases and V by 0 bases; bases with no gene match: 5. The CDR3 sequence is CASSEAYRGREQYF. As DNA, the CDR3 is TGTGCCAGCAGTGAAGCTTACAGGGGGAGGGAGCAGTACTTC.